This is a list of T cell receptor beta chains from one sample in a study of technical replicates of blood from several donors. TCRdb's copy holds only in-frame clones and misses some; the assay was immunoSEQ multiplex PCR. The table has 60,000 to 65,000 clones, around 88% seen once. Sequenced: PBMCs. The receptors come from a human donor in good health. Some clones in this sample may be carry-over from other donors' samples. The CDR3 runs from the conserved cysteine through the conserved F or W.

TRBV7-3,TRBJ2-1,CASSLNGGVTYNEQFF
TRBV27,TRBJ2-7,CASSQIAGDIYEQYF
TRBV4-1,TRBJ2-3,CASSQVPGTDTQYF
TRBV5-1,TRBJ2-2,CASSGRDRGAGELFF
TRBV27,TRBJ2-5,CASSLPGTKLQAQYF
TRBV4-3,TRBJ2-3,CASSQDVLSTDTQYF
TRBV4-1,TRBJ1-6,CASSQSPGQGNSPLHF
TRBV12-5,TRBJ1-5,CASGLGTGASNQPQHF
TRBV5-1,TRBJ2-3,CASSLRLAGVVGDTQYF
TRBV19,TRBJ1-2,CASSQDNDYGYTF
TRBV30,TRBJ2-1,CAWSVLAGEQFF
TRBV6-5,TRBJ1-1,CASSYSGATGGRAFF
TRBV4-3,TRBJ1-3,CASSLRAGEGGNTIYF
TRBV7-2,TRBJ2-7,CASSPRGSASGNYEQYF
TRBV5-4,TRBJ1-1,CASSRRDRESEAFF
TRBV2,TRBJ1-3,CASSADGGSGNTIYF
TRBV7-9,TRBJ1-4,CASGTGSNEKLFF
TRBV6-5,TRBJ1-1,CASRPGSMNTEAFF
TRBV30,TRBJ2-2,CAWSPSGMNTGELFF
TRBV7-2,TRBJ1-4,CASSFQGRGGEKLFF
TRBV15,TRBJ2-7,CATSRAREQYF
TRBV6-5,TRBJ1-2,CASTLVAGDYGYTF
TRBV6-6,TRBJ2-3,CASSYGSGGPADTQYF
TRBV7-2,TRBJ1-1,CASSLEGGGNTEAFF
TRBV18,TRBJ2-7,CASSPRQGVYEQYF